The sequence of this T cell receptor (beta chain) was determined in a study of T-cell memory formation after mild COVID-19. The study's findings and limits: Of the contracting clones, CD4+ ones lay mainly in CM and EM, and CD8+ ones in EMRA.

The count of this clonotype is one. Its antigen remains unidentified. CDR1 is LNHDA, CDR2 SQIVND, per germline (reference sequence). V was pared by 1 base and J by 1 base, with 14 bases between. The CDR3 consists of 16 residues. Using constant-segment primers, 5'RACE produced TCR alpha and TCR beta cDNA libraries carrying sample barcodes and UMIs. MiXCR, applied by TCRdb to the 5' RACE reads, yields one record per CDR3 protein. This sample yields fewer than 90,000 distinct CDR3 sequences, of which approximately 13% are seen a single time; around 29% belongs to the top ten. The sequenced material came from PBMCs or a T cell subset sorted from them (not recorded which). The clonotype originates from an adult woman who had mild COVID-19 (a few samples of this study predate the infection). Cell type and time point are not known. The chain links TRBV19 to TRBJ2-7; weak D call: TRBD1 (6 bases). CDR3 bases: TGTGCCAGTAGTATAGGGCCCGTGGGGGCGTCCTACGAGCAGTACTTC. Encoded protein: CASSIGPVGASYEQYF.